These 16 T cell receptor beta chains were all obtained from the same sample, sequenced in a study of shared clonotypes between healthy human individuals. Sequencing was performed with immunoSEQ multiplex PCR; in TCRdb, only in-frame clones are kept and a portion is missing. Of about 520,000 clones in the sample, 81% are singletons; the top ten hold roughly 13%. The sequenced sample was PBMCs. These receptors came from a woman in her thirties or forties in good health. Some clones in this sample may be carry-over from other donors' samples.

The V gene is TRBV5-1, the J gene TRBJ1-1; D is unresolved. This CDR3 is built from 14 residues. V was clipped by 2 bases and J by 0 bases, with 8 bases between them. Germline V gene sequence: CDR1 SGHRS, CDR2 YFSETQ. CDR3 loop: CASSLLSVNTEAFF. The CDR3 DNA follows: TGCGCCAGCAGCTTACTTTCGGTGAACACTGAAGCTTTCTTT.

This chain joins TRBV11-3 and TRBJ2-3; 9 bases line up with TRBD2. Trimming removed 5 bases from V and 1 base from J; junction bases left unmatched: 10. This CDR3 is built from 17 residues. Germline V gene sequence: CDR1 SGHNT, CDR2 YENEEA. The CDR3 sequence is CASSQTPRTSGTDTQYF. The CDR3 nucleotides read TGTGCCAGCAGCCAAACCCCTAGGACTAGCGGCACAGATACGCAGTATTTT.

As for this clone: A single base is all that separates this from a far larger clone, so a read error is likely. The identical CDR3 is also encoded by other nucleotide sequences in the sample. The chain links TRBV18 to TRBJ1-1, with 7 bases aligning to TRBD1. Per the germline V gene, CDR1 is KGHSH and CDR2 is LQKENI. The trim removed 2 bases at V and 5 bases at J, leaving 8 bases unmatched. CDR3 length: 15 amino acids. DNA for the CDR3: TGTGCCAGCTCACCAAACACAGGGGCGAATACTGAAGCTTTCTTT. It encodes CASSPNTGANTEAFF.

The genes are TRBV28 and TRBJ2-7, with D maybe TRBD1 (5 bases). The CDR3 runs 12 residues. V lost 4 bases, J lost 3 bases, and 7 bases lay in between. Germline CDR1 MDHEN, CDR2 SYDVKM. The CDR3 is CASSSGFYEQYF. CDR3 DNA sequence: TGTGCCAGCAGTTCAGGGTTCTACGAGCAGTACTTC.

The V call is TRBV28, the J call TRBJ2-3, with D perhaps TRBD1 (5 bases). The CDR3 runs to 12 residues. Trimming removed 5 bases at V and 4 bases at J, with 7 bases between. Germline CDR1 MDHEN, CDR2 SYDVKM. The CDR3 reads CASSAQADTQYF. CDR3 bases: TGTGCCAGCAGTGCACAGGCAGATACGCAGTATTTT.

CDR3 DNA: TGTGCCAGCAGCTTGGACAGGACCGTCGAAGCTTTCTTT. Encoded protein: CASSLDRTVEAFF. The rearrangement joins TRBV28 to TRBJ1-1; TRBD1 matches at 7 bases. V was pared by 6 bases and J by 8 bases, with 9 bases of the junction left unmatched. The CDR3 covers 13 residues. The V gene's germline CDR1 is MDHEN and CDR2 SYDVKM.

The chain joins TRBV15 to TRBJ2-7; tentative D call: TRBD2 (6 bases). The CDR3 covers 12 residues. V gave up 5 bases and J gave up 5 bases, with 10 bases separating them. Germline lookup yields CDR1 LNHNV and CDR2 YYDKDF (reference sequence). CDR3 nucleotides: TGTGCCACCAGCCTAACGGGAGACGAGCAGTACTTC. Encoded protein: CATSLTGDEQYF.

This clone was counted a single time. This chain uses TRBV18 with TRBJ1-4; D call uncertain. V was clipped by 5 bases and J by 4 bases, with 11 bases between them. The CDR3 is 14 residues long. Germline V CDR1 and CDR2: KGHSH, LQKENI. CDR3 amino acids: CASSTGQDNEKLFF. The CDR3 DNA follows: TGTGCCAGCTCAACCGGGCAGGATAATGAAAAACTGTTTTTT.

Notes on this clone: A single base is all that separates this from a far larger clone, so a read error is likely. The rearrangement uses TRBV27 and TRBJ2-2; tentatively, D is TRBD2 (6 bases). Germline V gene lookup returns CDR1 MNHEY and CDR2 SMNVEV (reference sequence). The CDR3 covers 14 residues. CDR3 coding DNA: TGTGCCAGCAGTTTTTCGTACTCCACCGGGGGGCTGTTTTTT. Translating gives CASSFSYSTGGLFF.

This chain connects TRBV15 to TRBJ2-7; D remains unclear. The CDR3 totals 15 residues. Between the trimmed V and J ends, which lost 0 bases and 5 bases, there was a span of 14 bases. The germline V gene has CDR1 LNHNV and CDR2 YYDKDF (reference sequence). DNA of the CDR3: TGTGCCACCAGCAGAGAACGGCAGGCCTACAACGAGCAGTACTTC. Translated: CATSRERQAYNEQYF. The full variable domain, its missing parts supplied by reference TRBV15 and TRBJ2-7, is DAMVIQNPRYQVTQFGKPVTLSCSQTLNHNVMYWYQQKSSQAPKLLFHYYDKDFNNEADTPDNFQSRRPNTSFCFLDIRSPGLGDTAMYLCATSRERQAYNEQYFGPGTRLTVT.

This clone was seen a single time. Given the absence of the conserved phenylalanine or tryptophan at the CDR3 end, a read error is likely. DNA of the CDR3: TGTGCCAGCAGCCGCTCGGGGTGGACGGCCGAGCAGTACCTC. As protein: CASSRSGWTAEQYL. The chain has TRBV9 and TRBJ2-7, with D tentatively TRBD2 (5 bases). Trimming removed 4 bases at V and 6 bases at J, with 17 bases between. The germline gives CDR1 SGDLS, CDR2 YYNGEE. The length of the CDR3 is 14 residues.

The V gene is TRBV19, the J gene TRBJ2-2; a possible D gene is TRBD2 (5 bases). The V and J ends lost 6 bases and 0 bases respectively, with 11 bases between them. Germline values: CDR1 LNHDA, CDR2 SQIVND (reference sequence). This CDR3 has 15 amino acids. CDR3 nucleotides: TGTGCCAGTAGGGGAGCAGACACGAACACCGGGGAGCTGTTTTTT. Amino acid sequence: CASRGADTNTGELFF.

The chain is built from TRBV7-2 and TRBJ2-3; D gene unclear. V lost 2 bases to trimming and J lost 3 bases, with 12 bases between them. The length of the CDR3 is 15 residues. The germline V gene has CDR1 SGHTA and CDR2 FQGNSA. This chain's CDR3 is CASSLLRQRTDTQYF. The CDR3 DNA is TGTGCCAGCAGCTTATTGCGGCAACGTACAGATACGCAGTATTTT.

The chain combines TRBV30 with TRBJ1-5; 10 bases align to TRBD1. In germline, CDR1 is GTSNPN, CDR2 SVGIG (reference sequence). This CDR3 has 14 residues. Trimming cost V 4 bases and J 7 bases; bases outside gene matches: 7. CDR3 DNA: TGTGCCTGGACCCTGACAGGGGGCGGGCAGCCCCAGCATTTT. The encoded protein is CAWTLTGGGQPQHF.

The chain links TRBV19 to TRBJ2-3; no clear D. V lost 1 base, J lost 3 bases, and 11 bases lay in between. The CDR3 covers 15 residues. Looked up from germline, CDR1 is LNHDA and CDR2 is SQIVND (reference sequence). The CDR3 nucleotides are TGTGCCAGTAGTATAGGCGAGCGATTGACAGATACGCAGTATTTT. Translated: CASSIGERLTDTQYF.

V is TRBV11-2 and J is TRBJ2-7; D might be TRBD2 (5 bases). CDR3 length: 13 residues. Germline V CDR1 and CDR2: SGHAT, FQNNGV. The V end lost 5 bases, the J end lost 4 bases, and 12 bases lay between the germline ends. The chain's CDR3 is CASSPTNRYEQYF. The DNA for the CDR3 is TGTGCCAGCAGCCCGACTAACCGATACGAGCAGTACTTC.